This T cell receptor beta chain emerged from a study of T-cell reconstitution after alpha-beta-depleted transplantation in children. Concerning this clonotype: Its antigen remains unknown.

For TCRbeta, the library was prepared with unique molecular identifiers. TCRdb redid the calling of the PCR reads with MiXCR, one entry per CDR3 protein. The sample contains 440,000 or so distinct CDR3 sequences, 43% of which appear only once. CDR3 length: 18 residues. V lost 1 base and J 0 bases, leaving 17 bases between the germline ends. Looked up from germline, CDR1 is SGHRS and CDR2 is YFSETQ. General study results and limits: Among T cells one year after transplant, newly produced cells accounted for most counts and diversity. Several hundred expanded graft clones reportedly gave rise to the alpha-beta T cells present about two months after transplant. The study traced high day-60 TCRbeta diversity in some patients to surviving recipient T cells and thymic progenitors.

This chain links TRBV5-1 with TRBJ2-1; D is uncertain. This TCR was sampled from a girl aged 2-10 years with aplastic anemia, due to receive a stem cell transplant. The material was PBMCs, obtained before TCRalphabeta/CD19-depleted stem cell transplant. Here the CDR3 reads CASSLFPIPESSYNEQFF. In nucleotides, the CDR3 is TGCGCCAGCAGCTTGTTCCCCATTCCGGAGAGCTCCTACAATGAGCAGTTCTTC.